This is a list of T cell receptor beta chains from one sample in a study of shared clonotypes between healthy human individuals. Assay used: immunoSEQ multiplex PCR; TCRdb lists only in-frame clones, some missing. This sample has hundreds of thousands of clones, with around 96% found just once. Sequenced sample: naive CD8+ T cells sorted from blood. The receptors originated from a woman in her twenties or thirties in good health. The CDR3 runs from the conserved cysteine through the conserved F or W. Fields, in order: V gene, J gene, clone size, CDR3 protein. Clone size, where shown, is once, few, many, or a class for clones that have expanded.

>TRBV4-1|TRBJ1-5|NA
CASSQFFLGSNQPQHF
>TRBV11-2|TRBJ2-5|NA
CASSLHMTAQETQYF
>TRBV5-1|TRBJ2-3|once
CASSPGLAGVSDTQYF
>TRBV30|TRBJ2-5|NA
CAQDRSMETQYF
>TRBV7-8|TRBJ2-2|NA
CASSLWLAGELVTGELFF
>TRBV7-9|TRBJ2-7|few
CASSPNAGQGVYEQYF
>TRBV30|TRBJ1-2|NA
CAWTEHLGEGYTF
>TRBV6-1|TRBJ2-7|NA
CASSGYQAAYEQYF
>TRBV6-1|TRBJ1-4|NA
CASSPGTRAEKLFF
>TRBV28|TRBJ1-5|NA
CASGQGGNQPQHF
>TRBV7-9|TRBJ1-1|NA
CASSSGTGAKMNEAFF
>TRBV4-1|TRBJ2-1|NA
CASSPLKGAGNEQFF
>TRBV13|TRBJ2-5|NA
CASSHGREETQYF
>TRBV2|TRBJ2-5|NA
CASSVETSGMQETQYF
>TRBV4-2|TRBJ1-3|NA
CASSPGAGNTIYF
>TRBV27|TRBJ2-2|NA
CASSLSGANGELFF
>TRBV4-1|NA|NA
CASSQDGTAIEQYF
>TRBV5-1|TRBJ2-1|NA
CASSPKLAGVPDDEQFF
>TRBV5-4|TRBJ2-2|NA
CASSQGDGGGQGWTGELFF
>TRBV27|TRBJ2-5|NA
CASSLGHSQETQYF
>TRBV29-1|TRBJ2-1|NA
CSVGESGEQFF
>TRBV5-1|TRBJ2-1|NA
CASSLEGGRGNEQFF
>TRBV14|TRBJ2-7|NA
CASSQVSGLGGYEQYF
>TRBV6-5|TRBJ1-2|NA
CASRQGAANYGYTF
>TRBV30|TRBJ2-3|NA
CAWTGTNGPHTDTQYF
>TRBV30|TRBJ2-7|NA
CAWSYGTASYEQYF
>TRBV7-2|TRBJ1-2|NA
CASSSSEIFWYGYTF
>TRBV15|TRBJ1-2|NA
CATSREETTDGYTF
>TRBV28|TRBJ1-1|once
CASSYRVVDTEAFF
>TRBV6-6|TRBJ1-5|NA
CASSKSNQPQHF
>TRBV30|TRBJ1-1|NA
CAWSVGGEGHMAFF
>TRBV11-2|TRBJ2-1|NA
CASSGLTGDNEQFF
>TRBV19|TRBJ1-1|NA
CASRLAHMTGLNTEAFF
>TRBV27|TRBJ2-4|once
CASSSPIGIGNIQYF
>TRBV5-6|TRBJ2-2|NA
CASAGLSGELFF
>TRBV14|TRBJ2-7|NA
CASSQGRASMREQYF
>TRBV28|TRBJ2-1|NA
CASSLLWSYNEQFF
>TRBV4-1|TRBJ2-3|once
CASSQRPPGAGTDTQYF
>TRBV7-8|TRBJ2-3|NA
CASSAGDSSRDTQYF
>TRBV27|TRBJ2-7|NA
CASSSGGEDYEQYF